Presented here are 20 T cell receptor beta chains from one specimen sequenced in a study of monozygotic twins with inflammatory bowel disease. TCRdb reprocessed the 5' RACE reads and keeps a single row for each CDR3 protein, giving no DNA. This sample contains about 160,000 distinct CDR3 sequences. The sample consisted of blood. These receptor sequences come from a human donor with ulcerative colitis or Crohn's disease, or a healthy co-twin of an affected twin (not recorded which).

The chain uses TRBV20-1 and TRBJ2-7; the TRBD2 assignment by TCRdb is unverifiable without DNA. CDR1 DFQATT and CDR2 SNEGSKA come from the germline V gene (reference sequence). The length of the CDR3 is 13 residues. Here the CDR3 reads CSATSMGLYEQYF.

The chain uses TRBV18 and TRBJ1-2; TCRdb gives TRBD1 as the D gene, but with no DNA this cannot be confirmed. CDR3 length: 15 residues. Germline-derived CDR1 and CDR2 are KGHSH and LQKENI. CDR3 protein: CASSPGQGELAGYTF.

This CDR3 is CSARTGAYRQPQHF. The chain is built from TRBV20-1 and TRBJ1-5; no DNA is available, so the TRBD1 call from TCRdb remains unchecked. This CDR3 has 14 residues. Germline V gives CDR1 DFQATT, CDR2 SNEGSKA (reference sequence).

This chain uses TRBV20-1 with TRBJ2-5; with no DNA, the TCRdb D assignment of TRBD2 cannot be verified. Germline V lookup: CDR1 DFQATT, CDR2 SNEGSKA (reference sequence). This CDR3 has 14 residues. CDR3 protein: CSATAGGYQETQYF.

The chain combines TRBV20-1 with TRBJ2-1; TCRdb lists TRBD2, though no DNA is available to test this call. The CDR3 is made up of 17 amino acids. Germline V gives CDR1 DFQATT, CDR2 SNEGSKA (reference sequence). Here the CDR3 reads CSARDWREARAYNEQFF.

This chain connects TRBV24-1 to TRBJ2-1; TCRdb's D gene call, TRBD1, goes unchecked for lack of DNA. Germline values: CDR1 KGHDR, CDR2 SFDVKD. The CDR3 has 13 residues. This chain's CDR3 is CATSDRTGIEQFF.

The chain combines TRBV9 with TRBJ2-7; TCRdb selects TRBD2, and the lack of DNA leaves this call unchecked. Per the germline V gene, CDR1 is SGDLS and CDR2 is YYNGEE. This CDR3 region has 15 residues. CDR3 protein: CASSVEPSHTGEQYF. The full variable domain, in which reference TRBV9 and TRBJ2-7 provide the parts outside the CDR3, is DSGVTQTPKHLITATGQRVTLRCSPRSGDLSVYWYQQSLDQGLQFLIQYYNGEERAKGNILERFSAQQFPDLHSELNLSSLELGDSALYFCASSVEPSHTGEQYFGPGTRLTVT.

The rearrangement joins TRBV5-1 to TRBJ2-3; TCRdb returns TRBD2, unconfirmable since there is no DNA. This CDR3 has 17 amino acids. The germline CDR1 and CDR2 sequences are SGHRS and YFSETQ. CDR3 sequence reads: CASSLSSTRGTTDTQYF.

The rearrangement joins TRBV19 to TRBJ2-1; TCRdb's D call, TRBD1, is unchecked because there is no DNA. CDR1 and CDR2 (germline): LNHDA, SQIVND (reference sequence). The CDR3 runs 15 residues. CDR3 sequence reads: CASSSPGQGWNEQFF.

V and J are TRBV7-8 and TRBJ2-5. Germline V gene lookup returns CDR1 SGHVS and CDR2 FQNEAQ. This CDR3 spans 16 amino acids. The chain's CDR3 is CASSLPATFPKETQYF.

The CDR3 reads CASSPGGVYEQYF. The chain is built from TRBV7-6 and TRBJ2-7; the D call from TCRdb, TRBD2, cannot be confirmed without DNA. CDR1 is SGHVS, CDR2 FNYEAQ, per germline. The CDR3 consists of 13 residues.

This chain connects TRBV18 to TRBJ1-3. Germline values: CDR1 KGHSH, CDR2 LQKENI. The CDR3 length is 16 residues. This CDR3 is CASSPPRRGSGNTIYF.

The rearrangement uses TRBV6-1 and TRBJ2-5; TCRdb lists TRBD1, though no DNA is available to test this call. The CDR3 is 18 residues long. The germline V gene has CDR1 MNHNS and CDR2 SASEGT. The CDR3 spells CASSEALLGREREETQYF.

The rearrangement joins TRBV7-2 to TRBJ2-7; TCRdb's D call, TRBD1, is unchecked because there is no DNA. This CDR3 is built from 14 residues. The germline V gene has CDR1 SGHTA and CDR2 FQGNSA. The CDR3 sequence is CASGRQIQGVEQYF.

CDR3 protein: CASSLDWRDSYNSPLHF. The V gene is TRBV5-1, the J gene TRBJ1-6. The CDR3 sequence is 17 residues long. Germline-derived CDR1 and CDR2 are SGHRS and YFSETQ.

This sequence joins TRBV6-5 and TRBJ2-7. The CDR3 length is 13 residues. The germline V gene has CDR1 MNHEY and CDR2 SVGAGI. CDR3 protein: CASSYSVLYEQYF.

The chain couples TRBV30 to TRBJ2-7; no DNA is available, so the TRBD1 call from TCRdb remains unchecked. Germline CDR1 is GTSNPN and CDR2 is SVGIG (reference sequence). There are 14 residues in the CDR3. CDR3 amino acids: CAWADQGHSYEQYF.

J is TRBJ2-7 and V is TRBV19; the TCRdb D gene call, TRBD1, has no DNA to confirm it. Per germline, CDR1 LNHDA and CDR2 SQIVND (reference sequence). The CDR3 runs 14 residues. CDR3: CASSADRATEEQYF.

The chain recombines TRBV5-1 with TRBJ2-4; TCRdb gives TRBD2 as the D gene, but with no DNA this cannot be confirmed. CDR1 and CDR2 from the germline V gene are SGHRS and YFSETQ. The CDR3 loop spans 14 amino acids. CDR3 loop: CASSLAVGDYMQYF.

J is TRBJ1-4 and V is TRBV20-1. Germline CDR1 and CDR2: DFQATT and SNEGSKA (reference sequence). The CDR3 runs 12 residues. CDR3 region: CSAGFGKEKLFF.